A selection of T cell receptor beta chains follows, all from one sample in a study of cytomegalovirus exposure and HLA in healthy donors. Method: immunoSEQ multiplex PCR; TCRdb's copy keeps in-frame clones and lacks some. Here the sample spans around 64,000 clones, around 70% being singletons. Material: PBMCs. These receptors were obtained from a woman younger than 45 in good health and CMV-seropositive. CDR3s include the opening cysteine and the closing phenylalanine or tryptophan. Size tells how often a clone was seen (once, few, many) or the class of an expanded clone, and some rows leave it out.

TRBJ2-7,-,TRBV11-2,CASSPTGIPYEQYF
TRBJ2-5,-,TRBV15,CATSRDLSGEETQYF
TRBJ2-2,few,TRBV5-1,CASSLWRTGTGELFF
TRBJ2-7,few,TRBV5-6,CASSLWGTSGRAHEQYF
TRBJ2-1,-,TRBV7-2,CASSSTRIGQFF
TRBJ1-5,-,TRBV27,CASSLFGDQPQHF
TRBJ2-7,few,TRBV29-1,CSVSDREYEQYF
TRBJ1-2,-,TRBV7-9,CASSSRQGTGRDYGYTF
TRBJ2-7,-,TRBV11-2,CASSPWVGGGYEQYF
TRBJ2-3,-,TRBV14,CASSPELTDTQYF
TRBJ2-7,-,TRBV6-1,CASSEGRLAVYEQYF
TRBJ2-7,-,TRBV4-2,CASSQDLIGLAGSYEQYF
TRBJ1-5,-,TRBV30,CAADGGRDQPQHF
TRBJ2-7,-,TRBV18,CASSPITGSDEQYF
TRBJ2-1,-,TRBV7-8,CASSYTANEQFF
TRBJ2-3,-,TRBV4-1,CASSQVLRRQGADTQYF
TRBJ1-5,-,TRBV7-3,CASSLRAGGYQPQHF
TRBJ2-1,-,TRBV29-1,CSVASGRRYNEQFF
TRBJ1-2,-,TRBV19,CASGRQEGYGYTF
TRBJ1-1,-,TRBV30,CAWSRLTNTEAFF
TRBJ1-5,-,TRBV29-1,CSVVRDRDQHF
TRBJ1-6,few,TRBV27,CASSLAGTGGLALHF
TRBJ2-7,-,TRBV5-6,CASVIQGAAYEQYF
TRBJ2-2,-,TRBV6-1,CASSEHRGTGELFF
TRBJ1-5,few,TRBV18,CASSAGSQPQHF
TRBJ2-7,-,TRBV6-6,CASSYLSGRLYEQYF
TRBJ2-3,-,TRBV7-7,CASSSGGTDTQYF
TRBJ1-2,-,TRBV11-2,CASSLVAQGGYGYTF
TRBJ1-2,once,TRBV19,CASSSTGRNYGYTF
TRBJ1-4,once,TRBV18,CASSLTTDSANEKLFF
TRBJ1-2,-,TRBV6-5,CASSYDRGINYGYTF